Shown below are 29 T cell receptor beta chains from a single sample sequenced in a study of blood T cell repertoires in COVID-19. Profiled with immunoSEQ multiplex PCR; TCRdb holds only in-frame clones, not every one. The sample lists about 320,000 clones, about nine tenths occurring once. The sequenced sample was PBMCs or T cells enriched from blood (not recorded which). The receptors were gathered from a woman between 18 and 29 years old who had recovered from COVID-19.

The chain couples TRBV5-6 to TRBJ1-2; TRBD1 agrees at 10 bases. Losses at the gene ends were 4 bases for V and 0 bases for J; bases not matched to a gene: 9. CDR1 is SGHDT and CDR2 is YYEEEE in the germline V gene. This CDR3 is 17 amino acids long. CDR3 nucleotide sequence: TGTGCCAGCAGCACCGGACAGGGGGTAGATTCTAACTATGGCTACACCTTC. This translates into CASSTGQGVDSNYGYTF. Full variable domain (missing parts from reference TRBV5-6 and TRBJ1-2): DAGVTQSPTHLIKTRGQQVTLRCSPKSGHDTVSWYQQALGQGPQFIFQYYEEEERQRGNFPDRFSGHQFPNYSSELNVNALLLGDSALYLCASSTGQGVDSNYGYTFGSGTRLTVV.

This clone was detected a few times. The gene calls are TRBV19 and TRBJ2-2, with a tentative D call TRBD1 (6 bases). The CDR3 covers 13 residues. CDR1 LNHDA and CDR2 SQIVND come from the germline V gene (reference sequence). V was cut by 9 bases and J by 5 bases, with 13 bases left in between. Here the CDR3 DNA reads TGTGCCAGCGGACAGAGACAAACCGGGGAGCTGTTTTTT. Translated: CASGQRQTGELFF.

As regards this clone: This same CDR3 is encoded by further DNA sequences in the sample. This rearrangement joins TRBV28 to TRBJ1-5; a possible D gene is TRBD1 (5 bases). From germline, CDR1 is MDHEN and CDR2 SYDVKM. There are 15 residues in the CDR3. V gave up 5 bases and J gave up 5 bases, with 16 bases separating them. CDR3 DNA: TGTGCCAGCAGTCCCGGGGGTCTTAGGCATCAGCCCCAGCATTTT. It encodes CASSPGGLRHQPQHF.

Note on this clone: Its ends do not fully match the called genes, so a read error is possible. The V and J genes are TRBV10-3 and TRBJ1-4; the D is unclear. In germline, CDR1 is ENHRY, CDR2 SYGVKD. The CDR3 totals 12 residues. The CDR3 loop is CAISESQRELNF. For the CDR3, the DNA is TGTGCCATCAGTGAGTCTCAGAGGGAACTTAATTTT.

The V call is TRBV9, the J call TRBJ2-2, with 7 bases identical to TRBD1. Germline V CDR1 and CDR2: SGDLS, YYNGEE. The CDR3 length is 15 residues. V dropped 0 bases and J dropped 5; count of bases not matched to a gene: 4. The CDR3 DNA reads as TGTGCCAGCAGCGTAGGAGGGGGCAGAACCGGGGAGCTGTTTTTT. Protein product: CASSVGGGRTGELFF.

The V call is TRBV3-1 (or the pseudogene TRBV3-2), the J call TRBJ2-2; D perhaps matches TRBD2 (7 bases). This CDR3 is built from 14 residues. Germline CDR1 reads LGHDT; CDR2 reads YNNKEL (reference sequence). V was shortened by 4 bases and J by 4 bases, with 10 bases between the two germline ends. The CDR3 loop is CASSRGGTTGELFF. For the CDR3, the DNA is TGTGCCAGCAGCCGGGGGGGCACCACCGGGGAGCTGTTTTTT.

V usage is TRBV5-1 and J usage is TRBJ1-1; no definite D call. The ends were cut back, 5 bases at V and 5 bases at J, with 16 bases in the middle. This CDR3 spans 14 amino acids. Germline loops: CDR1 SGHRS, CDR2 YFSETQ. In DNA, the CDR3 is TGCGCCAGCAGACCCGGGGAGGTGGGGACTGAAGCTTTCTTT. Its protein product is CASRPGEVGTEAFF.

J is TRBJ1-5 and V is TRBV10-3; possible D gene TRBD1, 6 bases. The CDR3 length is 13 residues. CDR1 and CDR2 from the germline V gene are ENHRY and SYGVKD. Trimming shortened V by 6 bases and J by 9 bases, and 15 bases separated the two germline ends. Here the CDR3 reads CAIRPGHQSPQHF. DNA for the CDR3: TGTGCCATCAGGCCGGGACATCAATCGCCCCAGCATTTT.

The gene calls are TRBV7-2 and TRBJ1-2; 8 bases fit TRBD1. This CDR3 has 15 residues. The germline gives CDR1 SGHTA, CDR2 FQGNSA. Trimming at V came to 3 bases and at J to 2 bases, leaving 5 bases not matched to a gene. The CDR3 loop reads CASSLVDRENYGYTF. CDR3 bases: TGTGCCAGCAGCTTGGTGGACAGGGAAAACTATGGCTACACCTTC.

V usage is TRBV3-1 (or the pseudogene TRBV3-2) and J usage is TRBJ2-5; possibly TRBD2 for D (6 bases). The length of the CDR3 is 15 residues. Trimming removed 4 bases from V and 1 base from J, with 13 bases in between. Germline CDR1 and CDR2: LGHDT and YNNKEL (reference sequence). CDR3 nucleotide sequence: TGTGCCAGCAGCCCCCTCGGGGGACGCCAAGAGACCCAGTACTTC. It yields the protein CASSPLGGRQETQYF.

The rearrangement uses TRBV5-6 and TRBJ2-5; 10 nucleotides line up with TRBD1. Germline V gene lookup returns CDR1 SGHDT and CDR2 YYEEEE. This CDR3 comprises 16 residues. Trimming removed 6 bases from V and 5 bases from J; junction bases left unmatched: 13. The CDR3 protein is CASNLPGQGFGETQYF. In nucleotides, the CDR3 is TGTGCCAGCAATCTACCGGGACAGGGGTTTGGCGAGACCCAGTACTTC.

V gene TRBV7-9 combines with J gene TRBJ1-1, with a weak D call TRBD1 (6 bases). Germline loops: CDR1 SEHNR, CDR2 FQNEAQ (reference sequence). CDR3 length: 14 residues. The CDR3 sequence: CASVAGAWSTEAFF. The CDR3 DNA is TGTGCATCCGTTGCAGGGGCTTGGAGCACTGAAGCTTTCTTT.

V usage is TRBV5-4 and J usage is TRBJ2-1, with TRBD2 matching 13 bases. Looked up from germline, CDR1 is SGHNT and CDR2 is YYREEE (reference sequence). CDR3 length: 15 amino acids. Trimming at V came to 5 bases and at J to 7 bases, leaving 6 bases not matched to a gene. DNA for the CDR3: TGTGCCAGCAGGAGGACTAGCGGGAGTGGAAATGAGCAGTTCTTC. Its translation is CASRRTSGSGNEQFF.

The chain carries TRBV27 and TRBJ1-5; D unresolved. The CDR3 totals 15 residues. The V gene's germline CDR1 is MNHEY and CDR2 SMNVEV (reference sequence). The ends were cut back, 4 bases at V and 1 base at J, with 11 bases in the middle. As DNA, the CDR3 is TGTGCCAGCAGTTCATCCCTAATCAGCAATCAGCCCCAGCATTTT. The encoded protein is CASSSSLISNQPQHF.

The chain has TRBV28 and TRBJ1-6; TRBD1 aligns across 9 bases. Looked up from germline, CDR1 is MDHEN and CDR2 is SYDVKM. Trimming took 1 base from V and 11 from J; bases not matched to a gene: 6. This CDR3 is 15 amino acids long. CDR3 in amino acids: CASSLSGQGGTPLHF. DNA for the CDR3: TGTGCCAGCAGTTTATCGGGACAGGGTGGGACACCCCTCCACTTT.

The chain carries TRBV28 and TRBJ1-1; unclear D gene. Between the trimmed V and J ends, which lost 8 bases and 4 bases, there was a span of 14 bases. Per the germline V gene, CDR1 is MDHEN and CDR2 is SYDVKM. The CDR3 covers 13 residues. The CDR3 bases are TGTGCCAGCCTGAGCGCAATGGGCACTGAAGCTTTCTTT. This sequence encodes CASLSAMGTEAFF.

The CDR3 nucleotides read TGTGCCAGCAGTTTATCGGCCGGGAATGAAAAACTGTTTTTT. This encodes CASSLSAGNEKLFF. This chain joins TRBV27 and TRBJ1-4, with unresolved D. Germline V lookup: CDR1 MNHEY, CDR2 SMNVEV (reference sequence). The CDR3 totals 14 residues. Trimming shortened V by 0 bases and J by 5 bases, and 7 bases separated the two germline ends.

The CDR3: CASSGAGHPNTDTQYF. DNA of the CDR3: TGTGCCAGTAGTGGGGCAGGGCACCCAAACACAGATACGCAGTATTTT. The J gene is TRBJ2-3, the V gene TRBV19, with TRBD1 as a possible D gene (5 bases). The CDR3 contains 16 residues. The V gene lost 5 bases and the J gene lost 2 bases, with 17 bases spanning the gap. The germline V gene encodes CDR1 LNHDA and CDR2 SQIVND (reference sequence).

J is TRBJ2-3 and V is TRBV6-6, with 7 bases lining up with TRBD2. Per the germline V gene, CDR1 is MNHNY and CDR2 is SVGAGI (reference sequence). J was trimmed by 2 bases and V by 2 bases; bases with no gene match: 4. The CDR3 has 15 residues. The CDR3 loop is CASSYVGGNTDTQYF. CDR3 DNA sequence: TGTGCCAGCAGTTACGTGGGGGGGAACACAGATACGCAGTATTTT.

The chain's CDR3 is CASSLVAGGLANTGELFF. DNA of the CDR3: TGTGCCAGCAGCTTAGTAGCGGGAGGACTCGCGAACACCGGGGAGCTGTTTTTT. The chain uses TRBV7-2 and TRBJ2-2, with 10 bases identical to TRBD2. V lost 1 base and J lost 0; bases outside the gene matches: 5. The CDR3 is 18 residues long. Germline V gene lookup returns CDR1 SGHTA and CDR2 FQGNSA. The complete variable domain, with remaining parts taken from reference TRBV7-2 and TRBJ2-2, reads GAGVSQSPSNKVTEKGKDVELRCDPISGHTALYWYRQSLGQGLEFLIYFQGNSAPDKSGLPSDRFSAERTGGSVSTLTIQRTQQEDSAVYLCASSLVAGGLANTGELFFGEGSRLTVL.

The chain has TRBV19 and TRBJ2-5; D may be TRBD2 (6 bases). Germline CDR1 is LNHDA and CDR2 is SQIVND (reference sequence). The ends were cut back, 3 bases at V and 1 base at J, with 21 bases in the middle. The CDR3 sequence is 18 residues long. The CDR3 sequence is CASSIALPPTSFQETQYF. CDR3 DNA sequence: TGTGCCAGTAGTATCGCGCTCCCCCCTACTAGCTTCCAAGAGACCCAGTACTTC.

V usage is TRBV27 and J usage is TRBJ1-5; D not resolved. The V end lost 3 bases, the J end lost 3 bases, and 9 bases lay between the germline ends. This CDR3 contains 14 residues. CDR1 and CDR2 (germline): MNHEY, SMNVEV (reference sequence). The CDR3 protein is CASSLADTNQPQHF. CDR3 bases: TGTGCCAGCAGTTTGGCAGATACCAATCAGCCCCAGCATTTT.

The chain carries TRBV6-5 and TRBJ1-3; TRBD1 is a possible D gene (6 bases). V lost 2 bases to trimming and J lost 0 bases, with 11 bases between them. CDR3 length: 16 amino acids. In germline, CDR1 is MNHEY, CDR2 SVGAGI. The CDR3 loop is CASSYGTINSGNTIYF. CDR3 coding DNA: TGTGCCAGCAGTTACGGGACAATAAACTCTGGAAACACCATATATTTT.

The chain couples TRBV19 to TRBJ1-2, with D unclear. The V end was cut by 1 base, the J end by 4 bases, with 13 bases between. CDR3 length: 15 residues. The germline V gene encodes CDR1 LNHDA and CDR2 SQIVND (reference sequence). In DNA, the CDR3 is TGTGCCAGTAGTATAGCTGCAGGAGGGAGCTATGGCTACACCTTC. This sequence encodes CASSIAAGGSYGYTF.

The V gene is TRBV5-1, the J gene TRBJ2-1; the match to TRBD2 covers 9 bases. Per germline, CDR1 SGHRS and CDR2 YFSETQ. There are 15 residues in the CDR3. The V segment lost 1 base and the J segment 6 bases; nucleotides outside the gene matches: 5. The CDR3 DNA is TGCGCCAGCAGCTTGAGACTAGCGGCGAGCAATGAGCAGTTCTTC. Its protein product is CASSLRLAASNEQFF.

This chain connects TRBV27 to TRBJ1-1; possibly TRBD1 for D (5 bases). CDR3 length: 15 residues. Trimming stripped 6 bases from V and 4 bases from J, with 18 bases between. Germline CDR1 MNHEY, CDR2 SMNVEV (reference sequence). CDR3 in amino acids: CASSRHPRGGTEAFF. The CDR3 bases are TGTGCCAGCAGCCGACACCCCCGGGGGGGCACTGAAGCTTTCTTT.

This clone came up once. V gene TRBV28 combines with J gene TRBJ2-1; D is unresolved. CDR3 length: 15 amino acids. The V and J ends lost 7 bases and 0 bases respectively, with 13 bases between them. Germline assignment: CDR1 MDHEN and CDR2 SYDVKM. CDR3 sequence (DNA): TGTGCCAGCATCGACACCCCCAGCTCCTACAATGAGCAGTTCTTC. Its translation: CASIDTPSSYNEQFF.

The chain employs TRBV19 and TRBJ1-4, with unresolved D. Germline V gene sequence: CDR1 LNHDA, CDR2 SQIVND (reference sequence). The V and J ends lost 7 bases and 5 bases respectively, with 14 bases between them. This CDR3 comprises 14 residues. Written as DNA, the CDR3 is TGTGCCAGTACCCGGGGTCAGCTCAATGAAAAACTGTTTTTT. Its protein product is CASTRGQLNEKLFF.

This chain connects TRBV28 to TRBJ1-1, with D hard to call. This CDR3 is 13 amino acids long. The V and J ends lost 6 bases and 6 bases respectively, with 14 bases between them. The V gene's germline CDR1 is MDHEN and CDR2 SYDVKM. This CDR3 is CASRSAGFPEAFF. The CDR3 DNA reads as TGTGCCAGCAGATCCGCGGGGTTCCCTGAAGCTTTCTTT.